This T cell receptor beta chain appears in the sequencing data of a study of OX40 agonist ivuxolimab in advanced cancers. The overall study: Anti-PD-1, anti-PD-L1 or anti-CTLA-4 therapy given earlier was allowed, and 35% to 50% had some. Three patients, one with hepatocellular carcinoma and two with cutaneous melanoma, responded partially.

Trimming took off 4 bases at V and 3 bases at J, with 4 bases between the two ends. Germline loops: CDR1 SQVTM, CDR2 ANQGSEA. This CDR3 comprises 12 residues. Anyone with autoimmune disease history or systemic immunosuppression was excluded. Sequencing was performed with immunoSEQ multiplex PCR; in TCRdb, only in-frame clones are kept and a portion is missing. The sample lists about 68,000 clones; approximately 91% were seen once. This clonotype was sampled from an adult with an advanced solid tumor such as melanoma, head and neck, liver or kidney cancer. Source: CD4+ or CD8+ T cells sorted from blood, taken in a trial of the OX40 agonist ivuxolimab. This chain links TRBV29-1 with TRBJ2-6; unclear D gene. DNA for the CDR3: TGCAGCGTTGGGGTTGGGGCCAACGTCCTGACTTTC. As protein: CSVGVGANVLTF.